Below are 18 T cell receptor beta chains sequenced from a single sample in a study of radiotherapy plus CTLA-4 blockade in lung cancer. TCRdb's copy holds only in-frame clones and misses some; the assay was immunoSEQ multiplex PCR. Of 15,000 to 20,000 clones listed, roughly 83% are singletons. This specimen consisted of peripheral blood, obtained from a patient treated with radiotherapy plus ipilimumab. These receptors all stem from a human donor with non-small cell lung cancer whose response to radiotherapy plus ipilimumab could not be evaluated.

This clone has only one observation. V is TRBV7-9 and J is TRBJ1-6; TRBD1 is a possible D gene (5 bases). With 8 bases removed from V and 7 bases from J, the gap between germline ends came to 18 bases. Germline V CDR1 and CDR2: SEHNR, FQNEAQ (reference sequence). This CDR3 spans 15 amino acids. The CDR3 reads CASGTGGIANSPLHF. DNA for the CDR3: TGTGCCAGCGGAACCGGGGGTATCGCCAATTCACCCCTCCACTTT.

The rearrangement links TRBV15 to TRBJ2-1; D unclear. Germline values: CDR1 LNHNV, CDR2 YYDKDF (reference sequence). CDR3 length: 14 residues. With 2 bases removed from V and 5 bases from J, the gap between germline ends came to 10 bases. CDR3 nucleotides: TGTGCCACCAGCAGACCTCAGGTGAACAATGAGCAGTTCTTC. Amino acid sequence: CATSRPQVNNEQFF.

The chain combines TRBV27 with TRBJ2-3; TRBD2 might be the D (7 bases). There are 12 residues in the CDR3. The V gene lost 5 bases and the J gene lost 9 bases, with 12 bases spanning the gap. Germline CDR1 is MNHEY and CDR2 is SMNVEV (reference sequence). The DNA for the CDR3 is TGTGCCAGCAGTCGGTGGGGGGGCACGCAGTATTTT. Translated, it gives CASSRWGGTQYF.

V usage is TRBV29-1 and J usage is TRBJ2-1; TRBD2 aligns across 8 bases. Looked up from germline, CDR1 is SQVTM and CDR2 is ANQGSEA. This CDR3 is 14 amino acids long. V shed 6 bases and J 2 bases; nucleotides not matched to a gene: 6. The CDR3 loop reads CSVQLAVTYNEQFF. The CDR3 DNA reads TGCAGCGTCCAACTAGCGGTAACCTACAATGAGCAGTTCTTC.

The V call is TRBV5-4, the J call TRBJ2-2; 8 bases line up with TRBD2. This CDR3 is 16 amino acids long. Trimming removed 5 bases from V and 6 bases from J; junction bases left unmatched: 12. Germline V gene lookup returns CDR1 SGHNT and CDR2 YYREEE (reference sequence). CDR3 protein: CASSRGRAGVSGELFF. Here the CDR3 DNA reads TGTGCCAGCAGTCGGGGTAGAGCGGGGGTTTCCGGGGAGCTGTTTTTT.

The chain uses TRBV9 and TRBJ2-5; 7 positions match TRBD1. Germline loops: CDR1 SGDLS, CDR2 YYNGEE. V was pared by 3 bases and J by 5 bases, with 4 bases of the junction left unmatched. The length of the CDR3 is 13 residues. The CDR3 loop is CASSEGALETQYF. CDR3 sequence (DNA): TGTGCCAGCAGCGAGGGGGCGCTGGAGACCCAGTACTTC. The variable domain in full, completed from reference TRBV9 and TRBJ2-5, reads DSGVTQTPKHLITATGQRVTLRCSPRSGDLSVYWYQQSLDQGLQFLIQYYNGEERAKGNILERFSAQQFPDLHSELNLSSLELGDSALYFCASSEGALETQYFGPGTRLLVL.

The chain carries TRBV15 and TRBJ2-7, with D tentatively TRBD2 (5 bases). This CDR3 has 13 residues. V lost 8 bases, J lost 1 base, and 12 bases lay in between. Germline V gene lookup returns CDR1 LNHNV and CDR2 YYDKDF (reference sequence). CDR3 DNA sequence: TGTGCCACCTCCCCGGGGTGGTCCTACGAGCAGTACTTC. Translating gives CATSPGWSYEQYF.

This clone was seen more than once but under ten times. The chain carries TRBV5-1 and TRBJ2-5; 7 bases agree with TRBD1. The J segment lost 5 bases and the V segment lost 2 bases, leaving 27 bases of the junction unmatched. The CDR3 has 21 residues. Looked up from germline, CDR1 is SGHRS and CDR2 is YFSETQ. The CDR3 loop reads CASSFYHYNYRTGDPFETQYF. CDR3 coding DNA: TGCGCCAGCAGCTTCTACCATTACAATTACCGCACAGGGGACCCTTTTGAGACCCAGTACTTC.

The chain has TRBV10-1 and TRBJ2-4; 8 nucleotides agree with TRBD1. The CDR3 totals 13 residues. The V gene end was trimmed by 5 bases and the J gene end by 6 bases; junction bases not matched to a gene: 3. Germline assignment: CDR1 WNHNN and CDR2 SYGVQD (reference sequence). CDR3 region: CASSFDRGNIQYF. The CDR3 nucleotides read TGCGCCAGCAGTTTCGACAGGGGAAACATTCAGTACTTC.

This CDR3 is CASSSRRGSTEAFF. For the CDR3, the DNA is TGTGCCAGCAGCTCCCGCAGGGGGTCGACTGAAGCTTTCTTT. The gene calls are TRBV11-1 and TRBJ1-1, with 7 bases identical to TRBD1. The junction had 7 bases not matched to a gene; V was cut back by 4 bases and J by 5 bases. The CDR3 runs 14 residues. CDR1 and CDR2 (germline): SGHAT, FQDESV (reference sequence).

The sample holds one count of this clone. V and J are TRBV19 and TRBJ2-7; the match to TRBD1 covers 9 bases. Germline V gene sequence: CDR1 LNHDA, CDR2 SQIVND (reference sequence). V shed 3 bases, J shed 0 bases, and the junction held 3 bases outside the gene matches. The CDR3 totals 15 residues. The CDR3 DNA follows: TGTGCCAGTAGTATCGGGGGACAGGGCTCCTACGAGCAGTACTTC. Translated: CASSIGGQGSYEQYF.

This chain joins TRBV2 and TRBJ2-7; D possibly corresponds to TRBD1 (5 bases). This CDR3 comprises 14 residues. Deletions cut 3 bases from V and 2 bases from J, with 11 bases between. Germline V gives CDR1 SNHLY, CDR2 FYNNEI. The CDR3 here is CASSELDNAYEQYF. In DNA, the CDR3 is TGTGCCAGCAGTGAGTTGGACAATGCCTACGAGCAGTACTTC.

The chain links TRBV4-3 to TRBJ1-1, with D perhaps TRBD1 (5 bases). Germline V gives CDR1 LGHNA, CDR2 YSLEER. This CDR3 region has 19 residues. Trimming shortened V by 0 bases and J by 1 base, and 21 bases separated the two germline ends. CDR3 nucleotide sequence: TGCGCCAGCAGCCAAGATCTTTCCGTAGGGTACAGGAGGAACACTGAAGCTTTCTTT. Encoded protein: CASSQDLSVGYRRNTEAFF.

The rearrangement joins TRBV18 to TRBJ1-1, with 10 bases that match TRBD1. In germline, CDR1 is KGHSH, CDR2 LQKENI. The CDR3 runs to 14 residues. The J segment lost 5 bases and the V segment lost 2 bases, leaving 2 bases of the junction unmatched. The DNA of the CDR3 is TGTGCCAGCTCACCAGGACAGGGGGGAACTGAAGCTTTCTTT. It codes for CASSPGQGGTEAFF.

The chain has TRBV12-5 and TRBJ2-1; TRBD1 is a possible D gene (6 bases). This CDR3 comprises 16 residues. V was cut by 2 bases and J by 7 bases, with 18 bases left in between. From germline, CDR1 is LGHNT and CDR2 FRNRAP. CDR3 residues: CASGLSYSGDRNEQFF. The CDR3 DNA sequence: TGTGCTAGTGGTTTGTCGTACAGCGGAGACAGGAATGAGCAGTTCTTC.

The V gene is TRBV28, the J gene TRBJ2-7, with a tentative D call TRBD2 (6 bases). The ends were cut back, 4 bases at V and 0 bases at J, with 16 bases in the middle. Germline loops: CDR1 MDHEN, CDR2 SYDVKM. The CDR3 loop spans 16 amino acids. CDR3 in amino acids: CASSSPKRRASYEQYF. The CDR3, as DNA: TGTGCCAGCAGTTCCCCCAAACGGAGGGCCTCCTACGAGCAGTACTTC.

Written as DNA, the CDR3 is TGCGCCAGCAGCTATGGGGGACAGGAGGAAAAACTGTTTTTT. Amino acid sequence: CASSYGGQEEKLFF. The V call is TRBV5-1, the J call TRBJ1-4, with 8 nucleotides matching TRBD1. Germline V lookup: CDR1 SGHRS, CDR2 YFSETQ. The CDR3 totals 14 residues. Trimming removed 3 bases from V and 8 bases from J; junction bases left unmatched: 6.

The chain has TRBV28 and TRBJ1-4, with a tentative D call TRBD1 (5 bases). V was clipped by 6 bases and J by 4 bases, with 15 bases between them. The CDR3 totals 15 residues. Germline V gene data show CDR1 as MDHEN and CDR2 as SYDVKM. CDR3 sequence (DNA): TGTGCCAGCAGATTTGCGGGGGGGTTTAATGAAAAACTGTTTTTT. Its protein is CASRFAGGFNEKLFF.